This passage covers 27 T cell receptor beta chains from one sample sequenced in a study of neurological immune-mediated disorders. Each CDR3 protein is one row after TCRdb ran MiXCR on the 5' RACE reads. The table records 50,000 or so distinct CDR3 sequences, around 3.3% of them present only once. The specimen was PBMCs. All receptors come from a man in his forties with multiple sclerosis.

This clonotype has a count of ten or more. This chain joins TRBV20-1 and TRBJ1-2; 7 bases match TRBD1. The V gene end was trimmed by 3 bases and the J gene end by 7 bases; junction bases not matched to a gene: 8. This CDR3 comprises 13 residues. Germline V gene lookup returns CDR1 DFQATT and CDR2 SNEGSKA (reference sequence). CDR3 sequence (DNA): TGCAGTGCTAGCCAGGGGGAGCGGGGTGGCTACACCTTC. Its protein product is CSASQGERGGYTF.

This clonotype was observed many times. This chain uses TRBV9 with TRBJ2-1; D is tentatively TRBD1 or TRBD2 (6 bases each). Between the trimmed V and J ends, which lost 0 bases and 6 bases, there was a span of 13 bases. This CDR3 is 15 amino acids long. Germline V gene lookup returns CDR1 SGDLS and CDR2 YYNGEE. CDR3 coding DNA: TGTGCCAGCAGCGTAGCGGGGGCCGGGGGCAATGAGCAGTTCTTC. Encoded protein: CASSVAGAGGNEQFF.

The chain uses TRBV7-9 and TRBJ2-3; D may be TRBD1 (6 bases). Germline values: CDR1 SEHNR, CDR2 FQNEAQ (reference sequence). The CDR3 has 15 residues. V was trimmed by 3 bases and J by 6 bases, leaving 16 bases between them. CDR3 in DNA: TGTGCCAGCAGCTTCGACAGGCCCCAGGGGGATACGCAGTATTTT. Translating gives CASSFDRPQGDTQYF.

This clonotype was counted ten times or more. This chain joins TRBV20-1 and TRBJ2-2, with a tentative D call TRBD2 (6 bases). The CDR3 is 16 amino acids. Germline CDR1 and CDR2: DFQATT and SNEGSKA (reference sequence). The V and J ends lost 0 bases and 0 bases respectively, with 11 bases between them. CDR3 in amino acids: CSARDRGNPNTGELFF. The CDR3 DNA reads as TGCAGTGCTAGAGATCGGGGGAACCCGAACACCGGGGAGCTGTTTTTT.

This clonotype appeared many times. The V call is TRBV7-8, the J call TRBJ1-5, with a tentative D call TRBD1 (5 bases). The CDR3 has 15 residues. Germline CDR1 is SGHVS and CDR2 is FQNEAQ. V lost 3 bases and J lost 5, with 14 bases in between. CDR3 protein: CASSFRADNYQPQHF. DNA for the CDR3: TGTGCCAGCAGCTTTCGAGCGGACAACTATCAGCCCCAGCATTTT. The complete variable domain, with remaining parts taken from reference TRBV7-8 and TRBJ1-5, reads GAGVSQSPRYKVAKRGQDVALRCDPISGHVSLFWYQQALGQGPEFLTYFQNEAQLDKSGLPSDRFFAERPEGSVSTLKIQRTQQEDSAVYLCASSFRADNYQPQHFGDGTRLSIL.

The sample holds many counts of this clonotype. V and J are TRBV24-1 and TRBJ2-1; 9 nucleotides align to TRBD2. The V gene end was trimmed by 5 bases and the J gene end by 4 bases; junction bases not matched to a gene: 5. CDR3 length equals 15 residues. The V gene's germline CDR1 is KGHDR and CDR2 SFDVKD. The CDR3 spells CATSVSSGVYNEQFF. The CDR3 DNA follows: TGTGCCACCAGTGTATCTAGCGGGGTGTACAATGAGCAGTTCTTC.

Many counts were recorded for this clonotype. CDR3 region: CSASTYGTGGKDTQYF. CDR3 DNA: TGCAGTGCCAGTACCTATGGGACAGGTGGGAAAGATACGCAGTATTTT. The genes are TRBV20-1 and TRBJ2-3; 8 positions match TRBD1. Germline CDR1 DFQATT, CDR2 SNEGSKA (reference sequence). V gave up 6 bases and J gave up 5 bases; unmatched junction bases: 16. The length of the CDR3 is 16 residues.

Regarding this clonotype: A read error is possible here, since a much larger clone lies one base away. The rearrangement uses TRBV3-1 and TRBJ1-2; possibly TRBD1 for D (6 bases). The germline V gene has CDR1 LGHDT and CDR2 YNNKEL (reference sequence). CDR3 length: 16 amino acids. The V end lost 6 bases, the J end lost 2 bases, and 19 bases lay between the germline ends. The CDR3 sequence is CASSVSRTEINYGYTF. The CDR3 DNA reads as TGTGCCAGCAGTGTGAGTCGGACAGAGATCAACTATGGCTACACCTTC. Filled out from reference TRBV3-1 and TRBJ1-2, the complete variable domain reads DTAVSQTPKYLVTQMGNDKSIKCEQNLGHDTMYWYKQDSKKFLKIMFSYNNKELIINETVPNRFSPKSPDKAHLNLHINSLELGDSAVYFCASSVSRTEINYGYTFGSGTRLTVV.

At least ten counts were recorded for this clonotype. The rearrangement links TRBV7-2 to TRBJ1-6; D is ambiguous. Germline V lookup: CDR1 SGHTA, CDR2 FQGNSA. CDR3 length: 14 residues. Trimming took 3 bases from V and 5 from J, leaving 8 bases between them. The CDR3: CASSLGWNNSPLHF. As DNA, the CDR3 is TGTGCCAGCAGCTTGGGATGGAATAATTCACCCCTCCACTTT.

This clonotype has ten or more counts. The CDR3 is CSARDLLRGASNEQFF. CDR3 in DNA: TGCAGTGCTAGAGATCTTCTGCGGGGGGCAAGCAATGAGCAGTTCTTC. The chain links TRBV20-1 to TRBJ2-1; 8 bases match TRBD2. The ends lost 0 bases at V and 6 bases at J; junction bases unmatched: 10. CDR3 length equals 16 residues. Germline-derived CDR1 and CDR2 are DFQATT and SNEGSKA (reference sequence).

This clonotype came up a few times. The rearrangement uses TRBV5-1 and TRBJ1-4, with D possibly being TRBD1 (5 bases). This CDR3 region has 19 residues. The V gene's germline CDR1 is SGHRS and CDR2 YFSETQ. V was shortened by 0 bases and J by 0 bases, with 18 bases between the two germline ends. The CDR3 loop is CASSLGGVFGASTNEKLFF. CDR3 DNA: TGCGCCAGCAGCTTGGGTGGGGTTTTCGGGGCCTCAACTAATGAAAAACTGTTTTTT.

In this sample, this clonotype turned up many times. CDR3 in amino acids: CASSLVVRPRGTEAFF. The CDR3, as DNA: TGTGCCAGCAGCTTAGTAGTCAGGCCGAGGGGGACTGAAGCTTTCTTT. The chain couples TRBV7-2 to TRBJ1-1; tentative D call: TRBD1 (6 bases). The CDR3 runs to 16 residues. CDR1 is SGHTA, CDR2 FQGNSA, per germline. Trimming took off 1 base at V and 5 bases at J, with 17 bases between the two ends.

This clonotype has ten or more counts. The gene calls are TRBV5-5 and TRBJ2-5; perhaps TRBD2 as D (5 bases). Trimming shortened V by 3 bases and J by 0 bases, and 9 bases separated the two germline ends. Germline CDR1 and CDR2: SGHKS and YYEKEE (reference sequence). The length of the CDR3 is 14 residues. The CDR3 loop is CASSSPGNQETQYF. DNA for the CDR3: TGTGCCAGCAGCTCGCCCGGGAACCAAGAGACCCAGTACTTC.

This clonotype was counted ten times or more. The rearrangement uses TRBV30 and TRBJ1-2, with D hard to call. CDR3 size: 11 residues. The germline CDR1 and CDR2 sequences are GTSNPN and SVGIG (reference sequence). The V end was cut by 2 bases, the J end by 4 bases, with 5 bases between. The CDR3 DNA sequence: TGTGCCTGGAGTACAAGCTATGGCTACACCTTC. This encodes CAWSTSYGYTF.

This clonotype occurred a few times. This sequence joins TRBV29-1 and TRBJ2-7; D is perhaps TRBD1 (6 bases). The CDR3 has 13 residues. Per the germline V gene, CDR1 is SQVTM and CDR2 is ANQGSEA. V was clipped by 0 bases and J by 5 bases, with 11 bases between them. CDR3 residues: CSVEDFKGDEQYF. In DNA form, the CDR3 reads TGCAGCGTTGAAGATTTTAAGGGGGACGAGCAGTACTTC.

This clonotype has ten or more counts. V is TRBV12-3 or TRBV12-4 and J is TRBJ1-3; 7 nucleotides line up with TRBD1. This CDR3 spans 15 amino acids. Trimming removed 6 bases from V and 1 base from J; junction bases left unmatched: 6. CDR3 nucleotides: TGTGCCAGCAGCAATAACAGGGGATCTGGAAACACCATATATTTT. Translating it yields CASSNNRGSGNTIYF.

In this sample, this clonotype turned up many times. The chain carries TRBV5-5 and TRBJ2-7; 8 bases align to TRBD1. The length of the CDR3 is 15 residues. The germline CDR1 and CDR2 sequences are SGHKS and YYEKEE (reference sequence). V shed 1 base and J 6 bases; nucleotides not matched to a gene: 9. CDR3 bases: TGTGCCAGCAGCTTGCCTGGACAGGGCCGCACCGAGCAGTACTTC. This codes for CASSLPGQGRTEQYF. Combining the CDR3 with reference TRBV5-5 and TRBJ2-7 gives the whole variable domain DAGVTQSPTHLIKTRGQQVTLRCSPISGHKSVSWYQQVLGQGPQFIFQYYEKEERGRGNFPDRFSARQFPNYSSELNVNALLLGDSALYLCASSLPGQGRTEQYFGPGTRLTVT.

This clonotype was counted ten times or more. In nucleotides, the CDR3 is TGCGCCAGCAGCCCGTCGCAGGGTTTCGAAGAGACCCAGTACTTC. It specifies CASSPSQGFEETQYF. The chain combines TRBV5-1 with TRBJ2-5; possibly TRBD1 for D (5 bases). The V end was cut by 4 bases, the J end by 3 bases, with 16 bases between. Germline assignment: CDR1 SGHRS and CDR2 YFSETQ. This CDR3 spans 15 amino acids. Full variable domain (missing parts from reference TRBV5-1 and TRBJ2-5): KAGVTQTPRYLIKTRGQQVTLSCSPISGHRSVSWYQQTPGQGLQFLFEYFSETQRNKGNFPGRFSGRQFSNSRSEMNVSTLELGDSALYLCASSPSQGFEETQYFGPGTRLLVL.

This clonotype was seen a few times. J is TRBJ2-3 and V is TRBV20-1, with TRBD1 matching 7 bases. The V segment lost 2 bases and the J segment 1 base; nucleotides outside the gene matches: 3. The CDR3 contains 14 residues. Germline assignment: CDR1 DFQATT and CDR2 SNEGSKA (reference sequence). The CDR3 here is CSARSGTGTDTQYF. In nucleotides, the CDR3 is TGCAGTGCTAGATCCGGGACAGGCACAGATACGCAGTATTTT.

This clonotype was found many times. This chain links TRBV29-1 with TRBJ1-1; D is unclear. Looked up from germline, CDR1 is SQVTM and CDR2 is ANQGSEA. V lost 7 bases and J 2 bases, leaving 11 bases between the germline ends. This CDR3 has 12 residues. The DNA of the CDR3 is TGCAGCGCCCTCGGCCGTAACACTGAAGCTTTCTTT. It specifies CSALGRNTEAFF. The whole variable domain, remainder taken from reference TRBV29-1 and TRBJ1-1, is SAVISQKPSRDICQRGTSLTIQCQVDSQVTMMFWYRQQPGQSLTLIATANQGSEATYESGFVIDKFPISRPNLTFSTLTVSNMSPEDSSIYLCSALGRNTEAFFGQGTRLTVV.

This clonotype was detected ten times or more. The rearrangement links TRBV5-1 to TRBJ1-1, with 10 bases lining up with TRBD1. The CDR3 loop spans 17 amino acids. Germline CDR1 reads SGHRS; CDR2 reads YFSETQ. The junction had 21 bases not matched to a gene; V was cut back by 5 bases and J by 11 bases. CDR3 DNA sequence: TGCGCCAGCAGATCCCGTGGGACAGGGGCACGAGATGATACGGCTTTCTTT. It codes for CASRSRGTGARDDTAFF. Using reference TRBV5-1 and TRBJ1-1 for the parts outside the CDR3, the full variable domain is KAGVTQTPRYLIKTRGQQVTLSCSPISGHRSVSWYQQTPGQGLQFLFEYFSETQRNKGNFPGRFSGRQFSNSRSEMNVSTLELGDSALYLCASRSRGTGARDDTAFFGQGTRLTVV.

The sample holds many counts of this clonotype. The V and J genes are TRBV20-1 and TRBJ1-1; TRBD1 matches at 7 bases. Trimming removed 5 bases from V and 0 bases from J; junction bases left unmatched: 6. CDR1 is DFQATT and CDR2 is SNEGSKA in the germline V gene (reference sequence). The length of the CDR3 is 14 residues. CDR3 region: CSASMTGLNTEAFF. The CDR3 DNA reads TGCAGTGCTTCCATGACAGGGCTGAACACTGAAGCTTTCTTT.

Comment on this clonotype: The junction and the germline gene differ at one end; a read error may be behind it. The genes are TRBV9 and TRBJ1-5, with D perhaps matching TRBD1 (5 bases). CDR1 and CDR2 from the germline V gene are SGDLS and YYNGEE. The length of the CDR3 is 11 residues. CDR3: CARRGPQPQNF. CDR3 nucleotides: TGTGCCCGGCGGGGACCCCAGCCCCAGAATTTT.

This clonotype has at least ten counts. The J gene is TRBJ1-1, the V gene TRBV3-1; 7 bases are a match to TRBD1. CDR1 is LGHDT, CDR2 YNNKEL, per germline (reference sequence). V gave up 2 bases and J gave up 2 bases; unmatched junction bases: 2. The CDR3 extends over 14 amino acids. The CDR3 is CASSQWDRNTEAFF. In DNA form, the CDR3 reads TGTGCCAGCAGCCAATGGGACAGAAACACTGAAGCTTTCTTT.

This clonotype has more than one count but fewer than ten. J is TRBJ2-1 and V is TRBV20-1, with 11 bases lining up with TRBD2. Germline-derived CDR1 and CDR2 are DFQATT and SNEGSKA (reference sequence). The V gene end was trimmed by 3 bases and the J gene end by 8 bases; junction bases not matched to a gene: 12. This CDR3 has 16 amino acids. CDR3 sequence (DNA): TGCAGTGCTAGTAAAACTGTAGCGGGGGGGCTGTATGAGCAGTTCTTC. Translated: CSASKTVAGGLYEQFF.

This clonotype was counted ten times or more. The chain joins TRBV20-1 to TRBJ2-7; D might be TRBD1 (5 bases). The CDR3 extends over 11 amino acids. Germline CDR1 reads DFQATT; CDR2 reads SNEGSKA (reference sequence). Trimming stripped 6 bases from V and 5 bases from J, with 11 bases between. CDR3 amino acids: CSAARVHEQYF. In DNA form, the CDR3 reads TGCAGTGCCGCCAGGGTGCACGAGCAGTACTTC.

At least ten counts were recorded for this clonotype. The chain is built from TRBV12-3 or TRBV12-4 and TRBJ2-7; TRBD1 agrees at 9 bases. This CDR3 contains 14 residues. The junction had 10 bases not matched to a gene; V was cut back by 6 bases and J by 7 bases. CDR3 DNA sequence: TGTGCCAGCAGCCGGACAGGGGAATCTGGAGAGCAGTACTTC. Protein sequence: CASSRTGESGEQYF.